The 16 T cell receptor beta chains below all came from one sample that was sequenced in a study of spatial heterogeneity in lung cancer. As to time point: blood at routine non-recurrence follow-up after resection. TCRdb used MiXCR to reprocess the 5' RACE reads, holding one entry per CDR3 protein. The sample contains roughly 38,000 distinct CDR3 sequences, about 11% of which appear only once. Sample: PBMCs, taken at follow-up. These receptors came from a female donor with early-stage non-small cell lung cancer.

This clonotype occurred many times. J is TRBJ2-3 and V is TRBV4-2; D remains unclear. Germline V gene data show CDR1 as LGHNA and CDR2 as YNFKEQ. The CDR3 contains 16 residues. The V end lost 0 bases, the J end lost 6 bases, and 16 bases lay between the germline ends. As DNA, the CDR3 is TGTGCCAGCAGCCAAGAGGGCCGGCTGAGGTGGGATACGCAGTATTTT. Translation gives CASSQEGRLRWDTQYF.

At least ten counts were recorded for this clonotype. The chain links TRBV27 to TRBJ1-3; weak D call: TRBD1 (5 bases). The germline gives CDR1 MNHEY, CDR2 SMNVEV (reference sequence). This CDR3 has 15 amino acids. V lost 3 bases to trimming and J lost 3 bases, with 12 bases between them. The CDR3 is CASSFDSNRGNTIYF. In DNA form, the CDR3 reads TGTGCCAGCAGTTTCGACAGCAACCGTGGAAACACCATATATTTT.

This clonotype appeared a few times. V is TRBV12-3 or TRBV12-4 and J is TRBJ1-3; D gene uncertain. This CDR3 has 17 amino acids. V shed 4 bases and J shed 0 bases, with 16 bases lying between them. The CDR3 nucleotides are TGTGCCAGCAGTTCTTTGGGCCGGCTAGACTCTGGAAACACCATATATTTT. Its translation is CASSSLGRLDSGNTIYF.

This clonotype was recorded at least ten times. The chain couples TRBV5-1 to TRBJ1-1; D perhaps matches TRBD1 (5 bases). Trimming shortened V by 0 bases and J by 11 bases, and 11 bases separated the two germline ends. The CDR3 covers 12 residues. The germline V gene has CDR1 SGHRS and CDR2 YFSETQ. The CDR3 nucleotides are TGCGCCAGCAGCTTGGCCGGGGCTCCGGCTTTCTTT. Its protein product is CASSLAGAPAFF.

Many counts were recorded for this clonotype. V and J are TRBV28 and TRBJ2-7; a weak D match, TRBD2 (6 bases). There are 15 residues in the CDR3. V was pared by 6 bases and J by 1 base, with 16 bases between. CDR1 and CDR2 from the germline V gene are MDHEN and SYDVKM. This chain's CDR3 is CASSSTGTGSYEQYF. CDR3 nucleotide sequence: TGTGCCAGCAGCTCTACCGGGACTGGATCCTACGAGCAGTACTTC.

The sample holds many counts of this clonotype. CDR3 sequence reads: CASGTGSGTGELFF. Written as DNA, the CDR3 is TGTGCCAGCGGTACAGGGTCAGGCACCGGGGAGCTGTTTTTT. The V and J genes are TRBV28 and TRBJ2-2; maybe TRBD1 (6 bases). The CDR3 is made up of 14 amino acids. The germline V gene has CDR1 MDHEN and CDR2 SYDVKM. Trimming removed 8 bases at V and 4 bases at J, with 14 bases between.

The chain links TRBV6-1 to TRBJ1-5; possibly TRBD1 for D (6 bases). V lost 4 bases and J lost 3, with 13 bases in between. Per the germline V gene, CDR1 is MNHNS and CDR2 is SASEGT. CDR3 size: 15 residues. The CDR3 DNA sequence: TGTGCCAGCAGTGGGCAGGGGTTTACCAATCAGCCCCAGCATTTT. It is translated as CASSGQGFTNQPQHF.

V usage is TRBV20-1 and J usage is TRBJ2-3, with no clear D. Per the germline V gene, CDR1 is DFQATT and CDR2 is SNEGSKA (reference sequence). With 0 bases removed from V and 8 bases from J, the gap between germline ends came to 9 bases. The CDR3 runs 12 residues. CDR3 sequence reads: CSARDGRLTQYF. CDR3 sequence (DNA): TGCAGTGCTAGAGATGGACGGCTTACGCAGTATTTT.

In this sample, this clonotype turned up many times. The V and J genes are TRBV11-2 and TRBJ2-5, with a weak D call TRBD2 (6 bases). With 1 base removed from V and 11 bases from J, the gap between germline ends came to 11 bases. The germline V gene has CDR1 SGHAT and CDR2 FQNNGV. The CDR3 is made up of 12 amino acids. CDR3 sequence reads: CASSLAEGPQYF. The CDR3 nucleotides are TGTGCCAGCAGCTTAGCGGAGGGGCCTCAGTACTTC.

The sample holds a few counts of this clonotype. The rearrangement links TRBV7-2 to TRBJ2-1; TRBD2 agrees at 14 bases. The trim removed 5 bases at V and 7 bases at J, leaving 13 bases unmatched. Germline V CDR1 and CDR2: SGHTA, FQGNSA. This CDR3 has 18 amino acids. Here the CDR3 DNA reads TGTGCCAGCAGCCCCCGGGGCGGGACTAGCGGGGGCGGGAATGAGCAGTTCTTC. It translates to CASSPRGGTSGGGNEQFF.

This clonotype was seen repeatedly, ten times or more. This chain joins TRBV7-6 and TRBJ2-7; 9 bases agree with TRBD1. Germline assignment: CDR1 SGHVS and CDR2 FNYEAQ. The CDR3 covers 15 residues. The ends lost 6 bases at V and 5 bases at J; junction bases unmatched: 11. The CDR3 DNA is TGTGCCAGCAGTTTTCCCGGGGACAGGGCCCACGAGCAGTACTTC. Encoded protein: CASSFPGDRAHEQYF.

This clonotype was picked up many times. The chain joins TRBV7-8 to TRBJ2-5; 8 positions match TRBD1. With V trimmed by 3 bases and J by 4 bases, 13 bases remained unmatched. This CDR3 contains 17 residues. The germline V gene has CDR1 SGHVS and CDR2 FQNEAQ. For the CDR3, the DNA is TGTGCCAGCAGCTTTCGCGCCAGGGGGCTGGCTCGAGAGACCCAGTACTTC. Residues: CASSFRARGLARETQYF. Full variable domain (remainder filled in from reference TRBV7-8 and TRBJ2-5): GAGVSQSPRYKVAKRGQDVALRCDPISGHVSLFWYQQALGQGPEFLTYFQNEAQLDKSGLPSDRFFAERPEGSVSTLKIQRTQQEDSAVYLCASSFRARGLARETQYFGPGTRLLVL.

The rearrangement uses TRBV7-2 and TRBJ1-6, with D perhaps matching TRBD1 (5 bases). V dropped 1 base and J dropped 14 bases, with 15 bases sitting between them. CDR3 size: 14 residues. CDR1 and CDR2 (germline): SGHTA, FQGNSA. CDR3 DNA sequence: TGTGCCAGCAGCTTAGGGTCGGGGACGGGGACCCTCCACTTT. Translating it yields CASSLGSGTGTLHF.

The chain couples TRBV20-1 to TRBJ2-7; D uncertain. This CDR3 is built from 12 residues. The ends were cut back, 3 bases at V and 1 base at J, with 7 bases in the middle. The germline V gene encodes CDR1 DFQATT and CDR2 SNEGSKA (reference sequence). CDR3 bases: TGCAGTGCTAGTGGCAGTTCCTACGAGCAGTACTTC. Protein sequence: CSASGSSYEQYF.

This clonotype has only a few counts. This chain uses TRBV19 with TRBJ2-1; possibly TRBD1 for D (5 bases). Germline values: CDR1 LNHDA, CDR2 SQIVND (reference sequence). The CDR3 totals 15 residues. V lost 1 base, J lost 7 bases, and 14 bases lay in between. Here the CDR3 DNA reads TGTGCCAGTAGTATAGTAACCCAGGGTAGGAATGAGCAGTTCTTC. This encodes CASSIVTQGRNEQFF.

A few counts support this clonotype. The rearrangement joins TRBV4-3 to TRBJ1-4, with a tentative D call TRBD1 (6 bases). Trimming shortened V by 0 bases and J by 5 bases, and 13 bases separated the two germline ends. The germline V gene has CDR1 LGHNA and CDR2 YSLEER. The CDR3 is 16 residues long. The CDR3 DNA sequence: TGCGCCAGCAGCCAAGATCCGCCAGGGACAAATGAAAAACTGTTTTTT. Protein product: CASSQDPPGTNEKLFF.